This T cell receptor (beta chain) was recovered during a study of cytomegalovirus exposure and HLA in healthy donors (TCRdb year 2017). In the study overall: An earlier analysis of several hundred of the donors reported under 300 Gb of sequence data and 95 million to 140 million unique TCR beta sequences obtained from about 179 million T cells. An early release that covered about 600 HLA-typed donors contained approximately 300 gigabases of sequencing data and tens of millions of unique TCR sequences. Among the roughly 400 genotyped donors, roughly 80% belonged to the genetic ancestry cluster associated with self-reported Caucasian donors. In an earlier analysis of roughly 540 of the donors, high-throughput TCR beta sequencing was used to judge whether each TCR beta V gene segment behaved as functional or pseudogenic. To predict cytomegalovirus infection status, the study brought together high-throughput TCR immunosequencing, statistical association of individual TCRs with disease status, and machine learning. The study used immunosequencing to profile the T cell repertoires of 600 to 850 subjects and linked those repertoires to cytomegalovirus serostatus. A separate validation cohort of some 130 different subjects was used in addition to the roughly 670-subject first cohort. The number of typed donors differed by locus: about 629-640 for A, B, C, DRB1 and DQB1; roughly 510 for DQA1; 606 for DPA1; and some 470 for DPB1. A later genetic analysis took genome-wide SNP genotypes for about 65% of the roughly 670 donors and used that subset as a discovery cohort. The study aimed to test whether signatures of past pathogen exposure could be identified by cataloging public T cell receptors. Donor age, sex, ethnicity and CMV serostatus were collected together with the repertoire data. All discovery cohort repertoires had been generated on a single sequencing platform. A later analysis re-examined previously published TCR beta repertoires from roughly 650 donors and added high-resolution HLA genotyping to investigate patterns of TCR occurrence. Among about 360 genotyped donors of the cohort, an average of approximately 230,000 unique TCR beta nucleotide sequences were sequenced per donor, about a sixth of them non-productive. About five DR-DQ haplotypes were treated as single units for association and clustering because of strong linkage in the cohort. HLA typing covered class I and class II loci at four-digit resolution. In the later analysis, no new phenotypic data were used to find candidate immune exposures; instead, reliance was placed on TCR beta sequences and their occurrence across donors.

Here is what the overall study found, with its caveats: In a later analysis, HLA-associated TCR beta chains were found to be more clonally expanded and to have lower generation probabilities than equally common non-associated chains. Roughly uniform sequencing depth across donors was assumed in presence/absence analyses, although this assumption may not hold. The classifier was reported to diagnose cytomegalovirus status with high specificity and sensitivity in both the original cohort and the validation cohort. It was suggested by the authors that the approach could potentially be generalized to other disease states and immunological phenotypes. A later analysis associated 15,000 to 20,000 TCR beta sequences with specific HLA alleles at a false discovery rate of 0.05. Because some donors lacked HLA typing at each locus, the association tests relied only on the typed subset. This cohort had only TCR beta chains sequenced, and the lack of alpha or paired-chain data limited which features could be detected. The earlier analysis of some 560 of the donors excluded approximately 15 rarely observed V segments, including chromosome 9 orphons, because counts were too low. Most TCR sequences were observed very rarely across donors, whereas some public TCRs were present in many individuals. An earlier analysis of 587 of the donors showed that most TCR beta V segments appeared in productive rearrangements either about 90% or about 30% of the time, which broadly matched IMGT annotations. Immune exposure information for the cohort was limited to CMV serostatus. In vitro tests confirmed that a few of the cytomegalovirus-associated TCR beta chains recognize cytomegalovirus antigens. Correlated functional status among segregating V segments might reflect linkage disequilibrium, but an unknown experimental factor could not be ruled out. A later genetic analysis reported fewer N-insertions in productive TCRs among donors in an Asian-associated ancestry cluster than the approximately 700-donor mean. When HLA alleles, especially DR and DQ, strongly co-occurred, TCR associations were difficult to assign to individual alleles. A total of fewer than 200 TCR beta chains were listed by the study as associated with cytomegalovirus. The 87-base-pair reads could not distinguish some IMGT-functional V segments, including TRBV6-2 and TRBV6-3, so those segments were excluded. According to a later analysis, parvovirus B19, influenza, CMV and Epstein-Barr virus appeared linked to several top co-occurrence clusters. According to a later analysis, most CMV-associated TCR beta chains appeared to be HLA-restricted, and the HLA associations seemed to be driven largely by CMV exposure. In a later analysis, TCR association rates were found to vary across HLA loci, with the most associated TCRs seen for DRB1 alleles and the fewest for HLA-C alleles. A cluster of highly shared sequence variants was judged likely to be a technical artifact of the sequencing pipeline. An association between a missense DCLRE1C variant and V-gene and J-gene trimming of TCR beta chains was found in a later genetic analysis and replicated in an independent cohort. A further reported finding was that TCR beta sequences accurately predicted the HLA-A and HLA-B alleles for most subjects in the first cohort.

The cohort consisted of approximately 690 healthy bone marrow donors. At the time of sampling, all cohort members were nominally healthy, though unrecorded immune exposures were likely present. The donor was CMV seropositive and was included in the group of 250 to 350 seropositive cohort members. Each donor provided a peripheral blood sample, and peripheral blood mononuclear cells were used for TCR beta sequencing. The Qiagen DNeasy Blood Extraction Kit was used to extract genomic DNA from the blood cell samples. For this chain, trimming is 4 bases at the V end and 3 bases at the J end, and the number of junction bases without a gene match is 5. Taken from the germline V gene, the CDR1 and CDR2 loops are KGHSH and LQKENI. The CDR3 spans 15 residues, from the cysteine through the phenylalanine. Left in the record is the CDR3 DNA by itself, 45 bases read in frame from the first base. The library was made by the immunoSEQ multiplex PCR assay. A mixture of 60 forward primers for TCR Vbeta segments and 13 reverse primers for TCR Jbeta segments was used in the multiplex PCR. Amplification of the CDR3 region of rearranged TCR beta genes was performed with a multiplex PCR assay on genomic DNA. The Illumina HiSeq System was used to sequence the amplified TCR beta libraries as 87-base-pair reads. Processing in the source paper ran as follows. A later analysis tallied roughly 78 million unique TCR beta chains across the approximately 670 repertoires, and some 10 million of those chains were shared by two or more donors. Raw reads were error-corrected and collapsed into unique sequences with a nearest-neighbor algorithm that merged closely related sequences to remove PCR and sequencing errors. CDR3 sequences were aligned to IMGT reference sequences to assign V, D and J gene segments. For a sequence to be retained, a match of at least six nucleotides was required to both a V gene segment and a J gene segment. Rearrangements were classified as productive when the CDR3 lacked stop codons and remained in frame with V and J, and all other rearrangements were classified as non-productive. CDR3 was defined according to IMGT convention as the region running from the second conserved V-encoded cysteine to the conserved J-encoded phenylalanine. Sequences without an unambiguous match to a single V gene segment were excluded from the earlier analysis of several hundred of the donors. An earlier analysis of a few hundred of the donors called V segments functional above 56.7% productive rearrangements and segregating when the between-donor standard deviation exceeded 5%. A statistical classification framework was built to diagnose cytomegalovirus status from the catalog of TCR beta chain sequences. In a later analysis, TCR nucleotide sequences were compared against IMGT/GENE-DB human TR gene sequences so that V and J genes could be assigned. The TCRdist pipeline was used in a later analysis to assign CDR3 sequences and most-parsimonious VDJ recombination scenarios. A later analysis defined each TCR beta chain by its CDR3 amino acid sequence plus V-gene family, and excluded reads lacking a unique V-gene family. As a way to deal with suspected cross-contamination and a sequencing artifact, a later analysis dropped 640 or so nucleotide sequences that were highly shared and had low generation probability. For each public chain, a later analysis derived a clonal expansion index from normalized ranks of inferred template counts within each repertoire. A later analysis computed generation probabilities with a VDJ recombination model fitted to out-of-frame rearrangements, and checked the results against IGoR. Hypergeometric tests were used in a later analysis to score TCR-TCR, TCR-HLA and TCR-CMV co-occurrence, with a repertoire-size bias correction applied to the TCR pairs. To estimate false discovery rates, a later analysis permuted the HLA or CMV assignments 20 times. In a later analysis, co-occurring TCRs were grouped using DBSCAN, with TCRdist sequence similarity added in when clustering inside HLA-allele-positive subsets. Repertoires with fewer than 30,000 or more than 120,000 public chains, plus five repertoires with anomalous nucleotide sharing, were excluded from co-occurrence clustering. TCRdb provides this immuneACCESS table in a form limited to in-frame rearrangements. Some clones are lacking; in checked studies, under half of them reflect an unresolved V gene, and why the rest are absent is not known. V, J and clone size are those of that table, while D and trimming were read from the DNA. This sample lists about 160,000 clones; about 85% were detected once. Around 6.5% of the sample is taken by the ten largest.

Of note for this clone: This receptor's antigen is unknown. Base-call qualities are not available, and no considerably larger clone is one nucleotide away.

Source material: PBMCs. The clonotype was recovered from a male donor in good health and CMV-seropositive. The chain is made from TRBV18 and TRBJ2-1; 8 bases in the middle match TRBD1. The CDR3 here reads CASSLSGQGYNEQFF. Here is the DNA: TGTGCCAGCTCACTTAGTGGACAGGGCTACAATGAGCAGTTCTTC.